This T cell receptor (beta chain) originates from a study of blood T cell repertoires in COVID-19. Overall study context: Both acute and convalescent COVID-19 samples were obtained from the United States, Italy and Spain. T cells, B-cell-depleted T cells, or PBMCs supplied cDNA or gDNA.

Authors' data handling: Cell counts per sample came from amplifying reference gene primers. This table comes from immunoSEQ multiplex PCR, and its TCRdb copy is limited to in-frame clones, with some not included. V and J calls plus clone size are reproduced from that table; the DNA served to infer D and trimming. Altogether over 200,000 clones are present, roughly 80% being singletons, with the ten largest covering 5.1%. V lost 5 bases to trimming and J lost 5 bases, with 13 bases between them. The CDR3 is made up of 14 amino acids. Germline V gene lookup returns CDR1 MNHEY and CDR2 SMNVEV (reference sequence).

The rearrangement joins TRBV27 to TRBJ2-1; a weak D match, TRBD1 (6 bases). Sample: peripheral blood. The source is a human donor in a cohort sampled during active COVID-19. CDR3 coding DNA: TGTGCCAGCAGTACGGGACAAGAGAACAATGAGCAGTTCTTC. It codes for CASSTGQENNEQFF.